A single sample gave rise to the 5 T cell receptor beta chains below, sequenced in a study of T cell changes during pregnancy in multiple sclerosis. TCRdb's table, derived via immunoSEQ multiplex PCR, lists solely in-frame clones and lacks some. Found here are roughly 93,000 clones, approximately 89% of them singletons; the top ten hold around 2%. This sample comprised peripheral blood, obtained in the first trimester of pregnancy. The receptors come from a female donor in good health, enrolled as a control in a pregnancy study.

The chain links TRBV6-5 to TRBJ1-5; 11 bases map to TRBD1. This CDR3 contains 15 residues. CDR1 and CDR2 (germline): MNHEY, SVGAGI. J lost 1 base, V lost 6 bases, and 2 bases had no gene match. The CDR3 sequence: CASSRDRGSNQPQHF. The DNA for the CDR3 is TGTGCCAGCAGCAGGGACAGGGGGAGCAATCAGCCCCAGCATTTT.

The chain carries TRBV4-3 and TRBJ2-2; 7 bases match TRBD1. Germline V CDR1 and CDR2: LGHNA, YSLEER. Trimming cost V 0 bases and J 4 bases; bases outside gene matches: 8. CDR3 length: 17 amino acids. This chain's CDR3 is CASSQDSLDRLTGELFF. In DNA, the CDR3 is TGCGCCAGCAGCCAAGATTCCTTGGACAGGCTCACCGGGGAGCTGTTTTTT.

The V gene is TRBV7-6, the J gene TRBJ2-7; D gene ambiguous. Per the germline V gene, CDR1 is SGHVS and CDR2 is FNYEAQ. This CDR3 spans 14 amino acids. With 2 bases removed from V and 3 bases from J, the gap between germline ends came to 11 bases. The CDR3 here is CASSLQLGHYEQYF. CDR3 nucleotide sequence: TGTGCCAGCAGCTTACAACTTGGGCACTACGAGCAGTACTTC.

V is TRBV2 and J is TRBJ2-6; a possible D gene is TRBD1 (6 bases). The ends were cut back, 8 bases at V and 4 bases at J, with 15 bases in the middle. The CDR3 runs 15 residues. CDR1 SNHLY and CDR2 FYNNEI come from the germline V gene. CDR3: CASARSGAGANVLTF. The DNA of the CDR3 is TGTGCCAGCGCAAGATCAGGGGCCGGGGCCAACGTCCTGACTTTC.

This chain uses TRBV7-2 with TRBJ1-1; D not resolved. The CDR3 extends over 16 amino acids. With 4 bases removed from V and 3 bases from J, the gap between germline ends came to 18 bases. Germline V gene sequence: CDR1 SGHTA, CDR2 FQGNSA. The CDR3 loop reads CASSSEIRYSYTEAFF. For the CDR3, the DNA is TGTGCCAGCAGCTCAGAAATTAGGTACAGCTACACTGAAGCTTTCTTT.